This T cell receptor beta chain was obtained from a study of CD8 T cells in Susac syndrome. The RNA, 0.5 to 1 ug, was put through reverse transcription using random hexamers. TCRdb redid the calling of the immunoSEQ multiplex PCR reads with MiXCR, one entry per CDR3 protein. The profile shows about 71,000 distinct CDR3 sequences, over 95% of them singletons. CDR1 and CDR2 (germline): MGHRA, YSYEKL. The V end lost 4 bases, the J end lost 5 bases, and 14 bases lay between the germline ends. The CDR3 spans 14 residues. This clonotype was seen only a few times. This receptor was identified in a human donor with multiple sclerosis. Sequences were obtained from CD4+ T cells from PBMCs. The rearrangement links TRBV4-1 to TRBJ2-5; D uncertain. Written as DNA, the CDR3 is TGCGCCAGCAGCCCCCGGGTCCTGGGGGAGACCCAGTACTTC. Translating it yields CASSPRVLGETQYF.